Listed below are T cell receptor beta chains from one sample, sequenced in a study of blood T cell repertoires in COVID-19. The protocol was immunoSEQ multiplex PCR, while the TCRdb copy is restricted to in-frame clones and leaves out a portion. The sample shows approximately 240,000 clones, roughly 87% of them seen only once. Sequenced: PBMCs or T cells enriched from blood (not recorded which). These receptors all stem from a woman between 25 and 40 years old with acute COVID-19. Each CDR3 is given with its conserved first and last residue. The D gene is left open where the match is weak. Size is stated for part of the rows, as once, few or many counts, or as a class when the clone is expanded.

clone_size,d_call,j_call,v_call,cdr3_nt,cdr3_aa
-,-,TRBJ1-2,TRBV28,TGTGCCAGCAGTTATACATTTGACTACACCTTC,CASSYTFDYTF
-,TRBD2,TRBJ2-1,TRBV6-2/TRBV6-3,TGTGCCAGCAGTTACTCCTCGGGCGGGAGGGCGAAGCTCGGCGATGAGCAGTTCTTC,CASSYSSGGRAKLGDEQFF
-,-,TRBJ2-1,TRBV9,TGTGCCAGCGCGCCCTTTGACTACAATGAGCAGTTCTTC,CASAPFDYNEQFF
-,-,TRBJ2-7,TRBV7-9,TGTGCCAGCAGCTTAGTATTGTCTCACTCCTCCTACGAGCAGTACTTC,CASSLVLSHSSYEQYF
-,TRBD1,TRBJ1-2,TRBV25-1,TGTGCCAGCAGTGAATCCCGGGACAGACCTCCCTACACCTTC,CASSESRDRPPYTF
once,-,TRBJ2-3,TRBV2,TGTGCCAGCAGTGGTCTTGGAGTACTCACAGATACGCAGTATTTT,CASSGLGVLTDTQYF
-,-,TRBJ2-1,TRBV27,TGTGCCAGCAGTAACCGAGCGGGCGCCTACAATGAGCAGTTCTTC,CASSNRAGAYNEQFF
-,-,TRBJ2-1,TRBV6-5,TGTGCCAGCAGTCCCGGACTACCCCGGCATGAGCAGTTCTTC,CASSPGLPRHEQFF
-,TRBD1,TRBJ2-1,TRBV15,TGTGCCACCAGCAGGGGGACAGGGGGCTCCTACAATGAGCAGTTCTTC,CATSRGTGGSYNEQFF
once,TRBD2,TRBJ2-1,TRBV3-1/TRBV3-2,TGTGCCAGCAGCCACGGACCCGGGACTAGTGGGAATGAGCAGTTCTTC,CASSHGPGTSGNEQFF
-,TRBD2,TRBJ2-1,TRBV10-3,TGTGCCATCAGCAGAAGCGGGAGTCGTGGGGATGAGCAGTTCTTC,CAISRSGSRGDEQFF
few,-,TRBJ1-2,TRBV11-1,TGTGCCAGCAGCTTAGCCGCGGCTGACTATGGCTACACCTTC,CASSLAAADYGYTF
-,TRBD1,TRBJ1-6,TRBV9,TGTGCCAGCAGCTCCGGGACAGCCAGTTCACCCCTCCACTTT,CASSSGTASSPLHF
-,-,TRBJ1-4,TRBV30,TGTGCCTGGAGTGTAATCGGACTCGAAAAACTGTTTTTT,CAWSVIGLEKLFF
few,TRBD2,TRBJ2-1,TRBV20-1,TGCAGTGCTAGTTCGGGACTAGCGGGAGGGCCCGCTTCCAATGAGCAGTTCTTC,CSASSGLAGGPASNEQFF
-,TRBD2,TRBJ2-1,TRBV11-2,TGTGCCAGCAGCAAAGGGGGGACTAGCTTCAGTGAGCAGTTCTTC,CASSKGGTSFSEQFF
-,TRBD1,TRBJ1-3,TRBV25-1,TGTGCCAGCTCCGGATCCGGGACAGCTTCTGGAAACACCATATATTTT,CASSGSGTASGNTIYF
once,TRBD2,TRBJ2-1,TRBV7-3,TGTGCCAGCAGCCTATGGGGGACTAGCGGCCACAATGAGCAGTTCTTC,CASSLWGTSGHNEQFF
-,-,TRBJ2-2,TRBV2,TGTGCCAGCATCTTGACAGTCAACACCGGGGAGCTGTTTTTT,CASILTVNTGELFF
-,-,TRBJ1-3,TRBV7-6,TGTGCCAGCAGCGCCATTGCACCGGGACAAAGCTCTGGAAACACCATATATTTT,CASSAIAPGQSSGNTIYF
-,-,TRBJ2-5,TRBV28,TGTGCCAGCAGTTCCCGGGAGACCCAGTACTTC,CASSSRETQYF
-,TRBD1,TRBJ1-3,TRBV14,TGTGCCAGCAGCCCGCGGACAGGGGGCAGTGGAAACACCATATATTTT,CASSPRTGGSGNTIYF
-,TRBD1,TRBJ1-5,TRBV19,TGTGCCACCCGACAGGGGCGCTCGTATAGCAATCAGCCCCAGCATTTT,CATRQGRSYSNQPQHF
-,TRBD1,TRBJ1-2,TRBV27,TGTGCCAGCAGTTTCCGCCCCCCCCTCAGCACAGGGGGCCAAAGTGGCTACACCTTC,CASSFRPPLSTGGQSGYTF
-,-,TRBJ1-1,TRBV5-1,TGCGCCAGCAGCAAGGCCAGAGACGCCAGGGGACCAGCGAACACTGAAGCTTTCTTT,CASSKARDARGPANTEAFF
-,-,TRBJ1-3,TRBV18,TGTGCCAGCTCACATAAACAGGGAAACACCATATATTTT,CASSHKQGNTIYF
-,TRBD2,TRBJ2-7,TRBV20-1,TGCAGTGCTAGTGCAGGACTAGCGAAAACCTACGAGCAGTACTTC,CSASAGLAKTYEQYF
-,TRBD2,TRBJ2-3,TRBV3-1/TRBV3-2,TGTGCCAGCAGCCAATTTCGCCTAGCGGGAGTACAAGATACGCAGTATTTT,CASSQFRLAGVQDTQYF
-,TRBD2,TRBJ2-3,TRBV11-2,TGTGCCAGCAGCAGCCTGCTAGCGGGGGTTTCCCCAGATACGCAGTATTTT,CASSSLLAGVSPDTQYF
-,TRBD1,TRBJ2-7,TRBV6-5,TGTGCCAGCACGGGACAGGGGGCTAGGGAGCAGTACTTC,CASTGQGAREQYF
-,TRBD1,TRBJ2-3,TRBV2,TGTGCCAGCAGGCCCTTAGGGGGCGGTAGCACAGATACGCAGTATTTT,CASRPLGGGSTDTQYF
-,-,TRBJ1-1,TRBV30,TGTGCCTGGAGGGCTACATTACGGGTCACGGGTACTGAAGCTTTCTTT,CAWRATLRVTGTEAFF
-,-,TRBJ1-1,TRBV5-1,TGCGCCAGCAGCTTGGAGTCAGGTTTGACTGAAGCTTTCTTT,CASSLESGLTEAFF
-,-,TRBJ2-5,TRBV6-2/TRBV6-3,TGTGCCAGCAGTTACAAGGCAGGGAGGGAGACCCAGTACTTC,CASSYKAGRETQYF
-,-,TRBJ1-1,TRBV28,TGTGCCAGCAGTCCTATAAGTCGGACTGAAGCTTTCTTT,CASSPISRTEAFF
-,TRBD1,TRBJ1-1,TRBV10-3,TGTGCCATCAGTGGGACAGGGGGGAACACTGAAGCTTTCTTT,CAISGTGGNTEAFF
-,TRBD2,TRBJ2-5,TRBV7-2,TGTGCCAGCAACACAAGACTAGCGGAGACCCAGTACTTC,CASNTRLAETQYF
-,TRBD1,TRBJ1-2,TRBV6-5,TGTGCCAGCAGGTACCCCGGGACAGGGGGCGGCTATGGCTACACCTTC,CASRYPGTGGGYGYTF
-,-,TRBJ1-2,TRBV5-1,TGCGCCAGCAGCTTAAAGGGCAGCCAGGGTGGCTACACCTTC,CASSLKGSQGGYTF
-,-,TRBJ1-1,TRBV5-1,TGCGCCAGCAGCTTGGTGGGGGGGAACACTGAAGCTTTCTTT,CASSLVGGNTEAFF
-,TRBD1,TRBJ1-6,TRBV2,TGTGCCAGCACGGAAGCCGGGACAGCTAATTCACCCCTCCACTTT,CASTEAGTANSPLHF
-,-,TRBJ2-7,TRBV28,TGTGCCAGCAGCCCCCCAGGGATCTCCTACGAGCAGTACTTC,CASSPPGISYEQYF
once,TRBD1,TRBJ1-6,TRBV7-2,TGTGCCAGCAGCTTAGGGGACAGGGATAATTCACCCCTCCACTTT,CASSLGDRDNSPLHF
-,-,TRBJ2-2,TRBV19,TGTGCCAGTAGTATGGGGCTTAGCACCGGGGAGCTGTTTTTT,CASSMGLSTGELFF
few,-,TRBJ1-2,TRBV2,TGTGCCAGCAGTGAAGTCGGGACAATGTCGTATGGCTACACCTTC,CASSEVGTMSYGYTF
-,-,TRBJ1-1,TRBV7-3,TGTGCCAGCAGCACGCAGGGATCGGGCACTGAAGCTTTCTTT,CASSTQGSGTEAFF
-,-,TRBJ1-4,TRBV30,TGTGCCTGGGGATTTCCCCGTCGTAATGAAAAACTGTTTTTT,CAWGFPRRNEKLFF
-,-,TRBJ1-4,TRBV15,TGTGCCACCAGCAGAGAGGCGGGGGGCGGAGAAAAACTGTTTTTT,CATSREAGGGEKLFF
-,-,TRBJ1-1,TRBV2,TGTGCCAGCAGCCCCTTTGGCAGGGCAGGGATCGGCACTGAAGCTTTCTTT,CASSPFGRAGIGTEAFF
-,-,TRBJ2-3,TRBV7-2,TGTGCCAGCAGCTCCGGAGGGCAAAGCACAGACACGCAGTATTTT,CASSSGGQSTDTQYF
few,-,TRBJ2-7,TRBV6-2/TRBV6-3,TGTGCCAGCAGTTCGATTGGGGGCGTGGGAAACCCCTACGAGCAGTACTTC,CASSSIGGVGNPYEQYF
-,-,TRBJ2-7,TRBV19,TGTGCCAGTAGCCTACAGGGGGGGCCCTACGAGCAGTACTTC,CASSLQGGPYEQYF
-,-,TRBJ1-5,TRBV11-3,TGTGCCAGCAGCTTAGCTGGGGGCAAGCAGCCCCAGCATTTT,CASSLAGGKQPQHF
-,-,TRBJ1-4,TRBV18,TGTGCCAGCTCACCGGGAGCACAGCGCAAGCTGTTTTTT,CASSPGAQRKLFF